These T cell receptor beta chains were read from a single sample in a study of cytomegalovirus exposure and HLA in healthy donors. Method: immunoSEQ multiplex PCR; TCRdb's copy keeps in-frame clones and lacks some. The table lists tens of thousands of clones, around 79% of them singletons, with roughly 2.5% in the top ten. The sample consisted of PBMCs. These receptors all stem from a man under 40 in good health and CMV-seronegative. Each CDR3 is given with its conserved first and last residue. D genes are given only for firm matches. The size entry is marked missing in some rows and otherwise reads once, few, many or a size class.

cdr3_aa cdr3_nt clone_size j_call cdr3_length d_call v_call
CASRSSSGLKQGRDTQYF TGTGCCAGCAGATCCTCGTCGGGTTTGAAACAGGGGAGAGATACGCAGTATTTT . TRBJ2-3 18 TRBD1 TRBV5-4
CASRRGGRETQYF TGTGCCAGTAGGAGGGGGGGCAGAGAGACCCAGTACTTC . TRBJ2-5 13 . TRBV6-5
CASSLGDRGTDTQYF TGCGCCAGCAGCTTGGGGGACAGGGGCACAGATACGCAGTATTTT . TRBJ2-3 15 TRBD1 TRBV5-1
CASSQVAGSTDTQYF TGCGCCAGCAGCCAAGTGGCGGGTAGCACAGATACGCAGTATTTT . TRBJ2-3 15 . TRBV4-1
CASSHLTGVSGNTIYF TGTGCCAGCAGCCACTTGACAGGAGTCTCTGGAAACACCATATATTTT few TRBJ1-3 16 . TRBV14
CSSSRRGRELFF TGTTCCAGCAGCCGCAGGGGTCGGGAGCTGTTTTTT . TRBJ2-2 12 . TRBV7-9
CASSSFGLAGGPLPQETQYF TGTGCCAGCAGTTCATTCGGACTAGCGGGAGGGCCCCTCCCTCAAGAGACCCAGTACTTC . TRBJ2-5 20 TRBD2 TRBV27
CASSLGKGGRGETQYF TGTGCCAGCAGTTTGGGGAAAGGGGGTAGAGGGGAGACCCAGTACTTC . TRBJ2-5 16 . TRBV28
CAWTTRVQQFF TGTGCCTGGACTACCCGGGTACAGCAGTTCTTC once TRBJ2-1 11 . TRBV30
CASSQGFRGTGSRYNEQFF TGCGCCAGCAGCCAAGGATTCCGTGGGACAGGGTCTCGGTACAATGAGCAGTTCTTC . TRBJ2-1 19 TRBD1 TRBV4-1
CASRQQVVETQYF TGTGCCAGCAGGCAACAGGTCGTAGAGACCCAGTACTTC . TRBJ2-5 13 . TRBV2
CSVPGQGYNEQYF TGCAGCGTCCCGGGACAGGGGTATAACGAGCAGTACTTC . TRBJ2-7 13 TRBD1 TRBV29-1
CASSPPGASTEAFF TGTGCCAGCTCACCACCGGGGGCGAGCACTGAAGCTTTCTTT . TRBJ1-1 14 . TRBV18